This note documents a single T cell receptor beta chain sequence. Antigen unknown. Trimming stripped 0 bases from V and 5 bases from J, with 25 bases between. The germline V gene encodes CDR1 GTSNPN and CDR2 SVGIG (reference sequence). The CDR3 has 18 residues. These data belong to a study of cytomegalovirus exposure and HLA in healthy donors. Study as a whole: The roughly 670 first-cohort repertoires shared a platform with the roughly 110 validation repertoires, as reported in a later analysis.

Overall study findings and caveats: The authors confirmed in vitro that three CMV-associated chains were specific for CMV antigens. Most sequenced TCRs were rare (though some public TCRs occurred in many donors).

Produced via immunoSEQ multiplex PCR; TCRdb's table is partial and in-frame only. The sample holds under 75,000 clones; roughly 94% are singletons and the top ten take approximately 6.8%. The sample consisted of PBMCs. The receptor comes from a woman aged 18-30 years in good health and CMV-seropositive. The V and J genes are TRBV30 and TRBJ2-5; weak D call: TRBD2 (7 bases). The CDR3 reads CAWSVEGPAGALGETQYF. The CDR3 DNA sequence: TGTGCCTGGAGTGTAGAGGGTCCGGCGGGGGCGTTGGGGGAGACCCAGTACTTC.